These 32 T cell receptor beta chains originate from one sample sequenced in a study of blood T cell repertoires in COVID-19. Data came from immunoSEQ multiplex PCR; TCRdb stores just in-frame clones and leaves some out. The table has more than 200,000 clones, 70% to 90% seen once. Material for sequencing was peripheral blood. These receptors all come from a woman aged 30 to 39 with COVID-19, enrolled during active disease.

In nucleotides, the CDR3 is TGTGCCAGCAGTTCGGACAGGGGGTTTGGTGATTCACCCCTCCACTTT. Translation: CASSSDRGFGDSPLHF. V usage is TRBV6-2 or TRBV6-3 and J usage is TRBJ1-6; 10 nucleotides align to TRBD1. CDR3 length: 16 amino acids. V shed 4 bases and J 8 bases; nucleotides not matched to a gene: 8. Germline V lookup: CDR1 MNHEY, CDR2 SVGEGT.

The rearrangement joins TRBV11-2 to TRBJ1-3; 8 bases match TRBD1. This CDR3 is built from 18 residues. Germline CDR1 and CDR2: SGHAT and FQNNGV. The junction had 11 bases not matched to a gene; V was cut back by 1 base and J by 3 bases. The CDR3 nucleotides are TGTGCCAGCAGCTTAGCTGGTGCCGGGACAGGAAATGGAAACACCATATATTTT. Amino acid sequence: CASSLAGAGTGNGNTIYF. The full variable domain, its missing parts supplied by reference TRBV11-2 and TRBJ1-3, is EAGVAQSPRYKIIEKRQSVAFWCNPISGHATLYWYQQILGQGPKLLIQFQNNGVVDDSQLPKDRFSAERLKGVDSTLKIQPAKLEDSAVYLCASSLAGAGTGNGNTIYFGEGSWLTVV.

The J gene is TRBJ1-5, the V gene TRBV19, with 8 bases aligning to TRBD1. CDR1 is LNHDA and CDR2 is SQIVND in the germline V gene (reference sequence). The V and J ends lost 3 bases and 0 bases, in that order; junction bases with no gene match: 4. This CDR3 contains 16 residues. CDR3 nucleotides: TGTGCCAGTAGTATGAACAGGGGGTATAGCAATCAGCCCCAGCATTTT. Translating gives CASSMNRGYSNQPQHF.

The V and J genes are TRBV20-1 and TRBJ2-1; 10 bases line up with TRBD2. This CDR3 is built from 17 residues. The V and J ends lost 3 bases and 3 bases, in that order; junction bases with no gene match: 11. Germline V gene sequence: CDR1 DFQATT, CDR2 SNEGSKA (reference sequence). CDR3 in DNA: TGCAGTGCTAGTGCTCTGACTAGCGGGCGTCACTACAATGAGCAGTTCTTC. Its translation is CSASALTSGRHYNEQFF.

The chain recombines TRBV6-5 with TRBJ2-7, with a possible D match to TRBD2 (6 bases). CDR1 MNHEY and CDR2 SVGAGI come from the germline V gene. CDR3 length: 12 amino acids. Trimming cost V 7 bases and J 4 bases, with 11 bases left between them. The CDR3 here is CASTLASYEQYF. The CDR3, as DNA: TGTGCCAGCACCCTAGCGTCATACGAGCAGTACTTC.

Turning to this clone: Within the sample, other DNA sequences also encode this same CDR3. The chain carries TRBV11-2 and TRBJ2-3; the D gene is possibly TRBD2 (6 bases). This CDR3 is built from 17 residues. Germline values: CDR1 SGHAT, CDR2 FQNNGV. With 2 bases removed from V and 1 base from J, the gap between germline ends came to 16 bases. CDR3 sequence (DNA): TGTGCCAGCAGCTTAAAAGGAGGGGCGGGCGGCACAGATACGCAGTATTTT. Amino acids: CASSLKGGAGGTDTQYF.

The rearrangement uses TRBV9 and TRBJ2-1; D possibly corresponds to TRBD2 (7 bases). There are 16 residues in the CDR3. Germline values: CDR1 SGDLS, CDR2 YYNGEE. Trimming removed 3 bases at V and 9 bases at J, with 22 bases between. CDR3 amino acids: CASSAGTNGRQSEQFF. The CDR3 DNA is TGTGCCAGCAGCGCCGGGACAAACGGGAGGCAAAGTGAGCAGTTCTTC.

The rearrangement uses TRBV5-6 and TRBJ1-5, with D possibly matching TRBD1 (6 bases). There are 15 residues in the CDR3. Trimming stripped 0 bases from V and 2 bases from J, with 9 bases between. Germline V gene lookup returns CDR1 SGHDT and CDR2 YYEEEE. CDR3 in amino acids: CASSLAGAGNQPQHF. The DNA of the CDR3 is TGTGCCAGCAGCTTGGCAGGGGCTGGCAATCAGCCCCAGCATTTT.

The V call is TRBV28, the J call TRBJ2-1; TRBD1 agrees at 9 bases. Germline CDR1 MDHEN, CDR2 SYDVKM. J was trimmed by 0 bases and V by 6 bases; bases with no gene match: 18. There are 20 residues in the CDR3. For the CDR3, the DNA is TGTGCCAGCAGCTATTACAGGGGGCGAGAAAGGCGACCCTCCTACAATGAGCAGTTCTTC. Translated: CASSYYRGRERRPSYNEQFF.

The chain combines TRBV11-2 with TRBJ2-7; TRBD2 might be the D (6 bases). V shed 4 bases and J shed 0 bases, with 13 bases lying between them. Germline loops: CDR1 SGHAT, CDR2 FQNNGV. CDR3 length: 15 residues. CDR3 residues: CASSSLSGGSYEQYF. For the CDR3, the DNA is TGTGCCAGCAGCTCCCTCTCCGGGGGCTCCTACGAGCAGTACTTC.

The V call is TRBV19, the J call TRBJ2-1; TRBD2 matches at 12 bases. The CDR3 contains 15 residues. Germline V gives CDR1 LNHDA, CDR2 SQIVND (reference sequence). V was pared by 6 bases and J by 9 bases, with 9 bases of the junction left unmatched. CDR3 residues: CASSPSGGVFSEQFF. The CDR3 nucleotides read TGTGCCAGTAGCCCTAGCGGGGGGGTTTTTAGTGAGCAGTTCTTC. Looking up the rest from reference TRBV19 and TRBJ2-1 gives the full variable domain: DGGITQSPKYLFRKEGQNVTLSCEQNLNHDAMYWYRQDPGQGLRLIYYSQIVNDFQKGDIAEGYSVSREKKESFPLTVTSAQKNPTAFYLCASSPSGGVFSEQFFGPGTRLTVL.

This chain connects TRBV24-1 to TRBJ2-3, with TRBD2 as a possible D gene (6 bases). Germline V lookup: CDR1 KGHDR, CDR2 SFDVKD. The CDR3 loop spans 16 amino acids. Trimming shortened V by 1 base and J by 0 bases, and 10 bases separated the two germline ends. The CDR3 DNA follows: TGTGCCACCAGTGATTTAGGTAGCGGAAGCACAGATACGCAGTATTTT. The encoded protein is CATSDLGSGSTDTQYF.

This chain's CDR3 is CASSMGQGGQPQHF. The CDR3 DNA follows: TGTGCCAGCAGCATGGGACAGGGGGGTCAGCCCCAGCATTTT. The chain employs TRBV5-5 and TRBJ1-5; 11 bases fit TRBD1. The ends lost 4 bases at V and 6 bases at J; junction bases unmatched: 3. The CDR3 sequence is 14 residues long. In germline, CDR1 is SGHKS, CDR2 YYEKEE (reference sequence).

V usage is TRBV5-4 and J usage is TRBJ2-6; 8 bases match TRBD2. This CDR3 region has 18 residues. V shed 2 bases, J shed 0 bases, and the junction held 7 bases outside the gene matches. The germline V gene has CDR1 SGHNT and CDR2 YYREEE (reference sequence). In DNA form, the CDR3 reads TGTGCCAGCAGCTTTCCCAGCGGGGGAGGCTCTGGGGCCAACGTCCTGACTTTC. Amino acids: CASSFPSGGGSGANVLTF.

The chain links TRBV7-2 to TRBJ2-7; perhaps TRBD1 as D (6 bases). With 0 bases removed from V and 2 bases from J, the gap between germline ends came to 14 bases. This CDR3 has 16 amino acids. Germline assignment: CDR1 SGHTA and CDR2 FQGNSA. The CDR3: CASSLAPLRGPYEQYF. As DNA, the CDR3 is TGTGCCAGCAGCTTAGCCCCTCTCAGGGGCCCCTACGAGCAGTACTTC.

The CDR3 DNA is TGTGCCAGCGGGGGCGGGTTCTCTGCCGCCTACACCTTC. Translating gives CASGGGFSAAYTF. J is TRBJ1-2 and V is TRBV11-2; possible D gene TRBD1, 6 bases. Trimming removed 8 bases from V and 10 bases from J, with 20 bases in between. The CDR3 consists of 13 residues. Per the germline V gene, CDR1 is SGHAT and CDR2 is FQNNGV.

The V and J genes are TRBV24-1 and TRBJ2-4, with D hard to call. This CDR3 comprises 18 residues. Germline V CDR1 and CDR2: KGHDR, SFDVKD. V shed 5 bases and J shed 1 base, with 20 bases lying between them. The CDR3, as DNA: TGTGCCACCAGTGCCCCCACCCCCCCAGGCAGGGCCAAAAACATTCAGTACTTC. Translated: CATSAPTPPGRAKNIQYF.

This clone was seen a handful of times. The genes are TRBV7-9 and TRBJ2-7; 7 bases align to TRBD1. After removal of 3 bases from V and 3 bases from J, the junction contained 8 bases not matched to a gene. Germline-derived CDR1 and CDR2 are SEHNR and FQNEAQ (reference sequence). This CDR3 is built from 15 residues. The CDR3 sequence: CASSLTGIKFYEQYF. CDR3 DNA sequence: TGTGCCAGCAGCTTGACAGGGATTAAATTCTACGAGCAGTACTTC.

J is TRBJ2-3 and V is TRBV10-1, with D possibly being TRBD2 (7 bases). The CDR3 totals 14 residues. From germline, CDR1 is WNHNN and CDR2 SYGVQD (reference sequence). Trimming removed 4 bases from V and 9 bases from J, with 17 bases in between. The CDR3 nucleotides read TGCGCCAGCAGTGCGCCCCAGGGAGGGGGGACGCAGTATTTT. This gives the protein CASSAPQGGGTQYF.

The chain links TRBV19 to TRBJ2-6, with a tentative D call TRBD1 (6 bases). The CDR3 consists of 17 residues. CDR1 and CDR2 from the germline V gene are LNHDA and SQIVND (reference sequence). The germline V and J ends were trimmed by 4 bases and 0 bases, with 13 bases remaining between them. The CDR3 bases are TGTGCCAGTAGTACGACAGGTTTAGGCTCTGGGGCCAACGTCCTGACTTTC. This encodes CASSTTGLGSGANVLTF.

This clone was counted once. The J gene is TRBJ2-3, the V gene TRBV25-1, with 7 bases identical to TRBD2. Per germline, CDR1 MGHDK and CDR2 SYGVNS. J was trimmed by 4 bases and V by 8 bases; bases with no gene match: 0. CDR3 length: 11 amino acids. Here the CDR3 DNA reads TGTGCCAGCGGGGGGGCAGATACGCAGTATTTT. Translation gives CASGGADTQYF.

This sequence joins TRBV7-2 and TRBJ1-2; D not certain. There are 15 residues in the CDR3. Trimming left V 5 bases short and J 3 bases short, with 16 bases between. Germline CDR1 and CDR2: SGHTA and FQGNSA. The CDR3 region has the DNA TGTGCCAGCAGCCCGTGGCCCGGCCGGGACTATGGCTACACCTTC. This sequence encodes CASSPWPGRDYGYTF.

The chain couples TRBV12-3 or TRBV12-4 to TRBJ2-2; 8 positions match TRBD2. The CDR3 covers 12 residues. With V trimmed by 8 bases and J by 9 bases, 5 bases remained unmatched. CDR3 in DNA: TGTGCCAGCGCCCTAGCGGGTAGGGAGCTGTTTTTT. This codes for CASALAGRELFF.

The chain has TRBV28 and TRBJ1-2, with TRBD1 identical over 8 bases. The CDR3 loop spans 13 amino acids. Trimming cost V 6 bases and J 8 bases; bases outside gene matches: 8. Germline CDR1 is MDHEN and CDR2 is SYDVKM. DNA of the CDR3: TGTGCCAGCAGAGTTACGGACAGGGACGGCTACACCTTC. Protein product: CASRVTDRDGYTF.

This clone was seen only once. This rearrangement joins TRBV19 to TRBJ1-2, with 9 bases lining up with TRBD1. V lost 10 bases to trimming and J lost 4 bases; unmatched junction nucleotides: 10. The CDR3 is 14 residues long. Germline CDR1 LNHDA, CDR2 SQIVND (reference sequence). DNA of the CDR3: TGTGCCACTCAAACCGGGACAGGGAGCTATGGCTACACCTTC. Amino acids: CATQTGTGSYGYTF.

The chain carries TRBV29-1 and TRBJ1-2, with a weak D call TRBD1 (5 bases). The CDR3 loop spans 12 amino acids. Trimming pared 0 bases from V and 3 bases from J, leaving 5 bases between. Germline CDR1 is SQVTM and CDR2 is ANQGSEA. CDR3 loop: CSVEETDYGYTF. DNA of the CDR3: TGCAGCGTTGAAGAGACAGACTATGGCTACACCTTC.

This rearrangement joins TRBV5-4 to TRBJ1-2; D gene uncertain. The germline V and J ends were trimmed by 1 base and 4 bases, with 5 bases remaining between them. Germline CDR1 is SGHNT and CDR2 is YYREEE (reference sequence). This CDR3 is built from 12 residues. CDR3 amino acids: CASSLYSYGYTF. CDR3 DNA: TGTGCCAGCAGCTTGTACAGCTATGGCTACACCTTC.

CDR3 residues: CASSLAGTPDNEQFF. CDR3 nucleotides: TGTGCCAGCAGCTTGGCCGGGACACCCGACAATGAGCAGTTCTTC. This sequence joins TRBV5-4 and TRBJ2-1, with a possible D match to TRBD1 (6 bases). Per germline, CDR1 SGHNT and CDR2 YYREEE (reference sequence). There are 15 residues in the CDR3. V shed 0 bases and J shed 5 bases, with 12 bases lying between them.

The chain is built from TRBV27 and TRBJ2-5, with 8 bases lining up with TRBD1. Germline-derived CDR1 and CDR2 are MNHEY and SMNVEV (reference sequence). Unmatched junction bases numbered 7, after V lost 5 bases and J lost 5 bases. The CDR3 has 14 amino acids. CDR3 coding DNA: TGTGCCAGCAGTACGAGACAGGGGCGGGAGACCCAGTACTTC. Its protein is CASSTRQGRETQYF.

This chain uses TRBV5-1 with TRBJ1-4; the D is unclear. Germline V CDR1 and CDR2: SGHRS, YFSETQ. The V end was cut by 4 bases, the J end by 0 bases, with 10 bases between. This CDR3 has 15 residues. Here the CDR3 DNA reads TGCGCCAGCAGCGCTACGACTGCAACTAATGAAAAACTGTTTTTT. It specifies CASSATTATNEKLFF.

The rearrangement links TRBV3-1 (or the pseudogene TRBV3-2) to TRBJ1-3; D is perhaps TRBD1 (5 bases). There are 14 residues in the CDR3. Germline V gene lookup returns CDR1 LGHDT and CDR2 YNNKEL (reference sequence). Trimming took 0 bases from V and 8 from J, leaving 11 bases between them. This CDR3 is CASSQDHGGDTIYF. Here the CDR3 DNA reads TGTGCCAGCAGCCAAGATCACGGGGGGGACACCATATATTTT.

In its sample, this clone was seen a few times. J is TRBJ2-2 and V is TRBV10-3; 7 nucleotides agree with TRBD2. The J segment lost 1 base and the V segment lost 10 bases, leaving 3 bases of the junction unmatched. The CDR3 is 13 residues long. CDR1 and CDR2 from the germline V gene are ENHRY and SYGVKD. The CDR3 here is CANSGGNTGELFF. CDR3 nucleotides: TGTGCCAACTCGGGAGGGAACACCGGGGAGCTGTTTTTT.